This T cell receptor (beta chain) comes out of a study of shared clonotypes between healthy human individuals. Overall study results and limits: Investigators collected only blood, and repertoires in tissues likely differ.

Everyone who donated was a Caucasian adult who lived in Nashville, Tennessee. From CD4+ cells came CD45RA+ naive and CD45RA-negative memory subsets. Researchers divided each subset's genomic DNA evenly across several immunoSEQ plates. Sequencing used immunoSEQ multiplex PCR; TCRdb keeps in-frame clones, though not all of them. The sample records hundreds of thousands of clones, less than 80% being singletons. V lost 2 bases to trimming and J lost 4 bases; unmatched junction nucleotides: 6. Germline CDR1 and CDR2: KGHSH and LQKENI. This CDR3 spans 16 amino acids. This clone came up many times. Antigen unknown.

The rearrangement joins TRBV18 to TRBJ2-5; 11 nucleotides line up with TRBD2. The clonotype comes from a woman younger than 45 in good health. Sequences were obtained from memory CD4+ T cells sorted from blood. The subset is: CD45RA-negative fraction. The CDR3 reads CASSPGSGLAGETQYF. The CDR3 DNA follows: TGTGCCAGCTCACCAGGCTCCGGACTAGCGGGAGAGACCCAGTACTTC.